Shown below are 26 T cell receptor beta chains from a single sample sequenced in a study of early T cells in non-severe SARS-CoV-2 infection. TCRdb independently ran MiXCR on the 5' RACE reads; one entry per CDR3 protein. The table records tens of thousands of distinct CDR3 sequences, 13% to 15% of them present only once. The sample consisted of whole blood. These receptors came from an adult who was a healthcare worker with PCR-confirmed SARS-CoV-2 infection or an uninfected control (not recorded which).

This clonotype appeared many times. The rearrangement uses TRBV12-3 or TRBV12-4 and TRBJ1-3, with TRBD1 as a possible D gene (5 bases). The CDR3 runs to 16 residues. The ends were cut back, 3 bases at V and 8 bases at J, with 20 bases in the middle. In DNA, the CDR3 is TGTGCCAGCAGTTTTTACCGAGGGACCAGCGGAGACACCATATATTTT. Amino acid sequence: CASSFYRGTSGDTIYF.

This clonotype was detected many times. V usage is TRBV29-1 and J usage is TRBJ1-1; D may be TRBD1 (5 bases). Trimming shortened V by 5 bases and J by 3 bases, and 13 bases separated the two germline ends. The CDR3 totals 13 residues. Germline V gene data show CDR1 as SQVTM and CDR2 as ANQGSEA. The CDR3 spells CSVWAGRDTEAFF. CDR3 bases: TGCAGCGTTTGGGCAGGGAGGGACACTGAAGCTTTCTTT.

This clonotype was detected many times. Here the CDR3 DNA reads TGCAGTGCTAGGGGGGCAGCCAATTCACCCCTCCACTTT. Translating gives CSARGAANSPLHF. The V and J genes are TRBV20-1 and TRBJ1-6, with D possibly TRBD1 on 6 matching bases. Trimming removed 3 bases from V and 7 bases from J, with 10 bases in between. Per the germline V gene, CDR1 is DFQATT and CDR2 is SNEGSKA (reference sequence). This CDR3 spans 13 amino acids.

The gene calls are TRBV7-2 and TRBJ2-1, with 13 bases that match TRBD2. Germline CDR1 SGHTA, CDR2 FQGNSA. CDR3 length: 17 amino acids. V dropped 1 base and J dropped 4; count of bases not matched to a gene: 4. The DNA of the CDR3 is TGTGCCAGCAGCTTAGGGTTGGGACTAGCGGGGTACAATGAGCAGTTCTTC. Its protein product is CASSLGLGLAGYNEQFF.

This clonotype was counted a few times. The chain employs TRBV29-1 and TRBJ2-1; D unresolved. The germline CDR1 and CDR2 sequences are SQVTM and ANQGSEA. This CDR3 has 9 amino acids. V was cut by 3 bases and J by 12 bases, with 6 bases left in between. The CDR3 DNA reads as TGCAGCGTTGAGAACGGGCAGTTCTTC. Protein product: CSVENGQFF.

The V and J genes are TRBV29-1 and TRBJ2-3; D uncertain. Germline V CDR1 and CDR2: SQVTM, ANQGSEA. V dropped 5 bases and J dropped 3 bases, with 9 bases sitting between them. The CDR3 is 12 residues long. This chain's CDR3 is CSVRPLTDTQYF. The CDR3, as DNA: TGCAGCGTTCGGCCCCTAACAGATACGCAGTATTTT.

The chain recombines TRBV12-3 or TRBV12-4 with TRBJ1-3; D is ambiguous. The CDR3 has 12 residues. The germline V and J ends were trimmed by 4 bases and 8 bases, with 9 bases remaining between them. CDR3: CASSWAGDTIYF. CDR3 nucleotide sequence: TGTGCCAGCAGTTGGGCTGGGGACACCATATATTTT.

This CDR3 is CASSVVPTTEAFF. The CDR3 nucleotides read TGTGCCAGCAGCGTAGTCCCCACCACTGAAGCTTTCTTT. V and J are TRBV9 and TRBJ1-1; D unclear. V gave up 0 bases and J gave up 4 bases, with 7 bases separating them. CDR1 and CDR2 (germline): SGDLS, YYNGEE. CDR3 length: 13 residues.

V usage is TRBV7-2 and J usage is TRBJ2-1; no clear D. Trimming took off 3 bases at V and 3 bases at J, with 6 bases between the two ends. Germline V gene sequence: CDR1 SGHTA, CDR2 FQGNSA. This CDR3 comprises 13 residues. The CDR3 DNA follows: TGTGCCAGCAGCTTGCAGAGCTACAATGAGCAGTTCTTC. Protein product: CASSLQSYNEQFF.

The chain recombines TRBV7-2 with TRBJ2-3; D unclear. CDR1 SGHTA and CDR2 FQGNSA come from the germline V gene. The V end lost 7 bases, the J end lost 3 bases, and 14 bases lay between the germline ends. This CDR3 has 14 amino acids. CDR3: CASTNPLGTDTQYF. The CDR3 coding sequence is TGTGCCAGCACGAACCCGTTGGGGACAGATACGCAGTATTTT.

This clonotype was counted ten times or more. The V and J genes are TRBV6-2 or TRBV6-3 and TRBJ2-2; 10 bases align to TRBD1. Looked up from germline, CDR1 is MNHEY and CDR2 is SVGEGT. The CDR3 has 19 residues. V shed 0 bases and J 3 bases; nucleotides not matched to a gene: 10. In DNA form, the CDR3 reads TGTGCCAGCAGTTACTCCTTCTCGGGACAGGGGATTTACACCGGGGAGCTGTTTTTT. The encoded protein is CASSYSFSGQGIYTGELFF.

This clonotype was counted once. One base away lies a much larger clone, so this may be a sequencing read error. CDR3 sequence reads: CAGSDSVAGGRGSYNEQFF. The DNA of the CDR3 is TGTGCCGGCAGTGACTCAGTAGCGGGGGGCCGAGGCTCCTACAATGAGCAGTTCTTC. The J gene is TRBJ2-1, the V gene TRBV6-4; TRBD2 matches at 10 bases. There are 19 residues in the CDR3. Looked up from germline, CDR1 is MRHNA and CDR2 is SNTAGT.

This clonotype was observed at least ten times. The V gene is TRBV7-2, the J gene TRBJ2-1, with D maybe TRBD1 (5 bases). The CDR3 covers 15 residues. Trimming cost V 5 bases and J 1 base, with 12 bases left between them. Germline-derived CDR1 and CDR2 are SGHTA and FQGNSA. As DNA, the CDR3 is TGTGCCAGCAGCCCGGCAGGGATGTCCTACAATGAGCAGTTCTTC. Protein: CASSPAGMSYNEQFF.

This clonotype was recorded a few times. The chain recombines TRBV29-1 with TRBJ1-4, with unresolved D. V was trimmed by 2 bases and J by 8 bases, leaving 15 bases between them. Germline loops: CDR1 SQVTM, CDR2 ANQGSEA. The length of the CDR3 is 14 residues. The CDR3 protein is CSVELGSGREKLFF. The DNA of the CDR3 is TGCAGCGTTGAATTGGGCAGCGGAAGGGAAAAACTGTTTTTT.

This chain links TRBV5-1 with TRBJ1-1; D remains ambiguous. This CDR3 region has 13 residues. Germline CDR1 and CDR2: SGHRS and YFSETQ. Trimming removed 1 base at V and 6 bases at J, with 10 bases between. CDR3 loop: CASSLTREAEAFF. The CDR3 DNA follows: TGCGCCAGCAGCTTGACCCGGGAGGCTGAAGCTTTCTTT.

At least ten counts were recorded for this clonotype. The CDR3 DNA is TGTGCCAGCAGCTTCAGGATCGGGGCAGATACGCAGTATTTT. Translated: CASSFRIGADTQYF. The V call is TRBV7-9, the J call TRBJ2-3, with D possibly being TRBD2 (5 bases). Trimming shortened V by 3 bases and J by 4 bases, and 11 bases separated the two germline ends. The CDR3 has 14 residues. Germline CDR1 and CDR2: SEHNR and FQNEAQ (reference sequence).

This clonotype was found a few times. This chain connects TRBV24-1 to TRBJ1-5; TRBD1 aligns across 8 bases. The ends lost 4 bases at V and 2 bases at J; junction bases unmatched: 3. Germline V gives CDR1 KGHDR, CDR2 SFDVKD. The CDR3 is made up of 15 amino acids. The chain's CDR3 is CATSDSGGGNQPQHF. The CDR3 nucleotides read TGTGCCACCAGTGACTCAGGGGGCGGCAATCAGCCCCAGCATTTT.

This clonotype was counted only a few times. This chain links TRBV3-1 with TRBJ2-5; D gene ambiguous. There are 13 residues in the CDR3. Germline CDR1 LGHDT, CDR2 YNNKEL (reference sequence). The ends were cut back, 1 base at V and 0 bases at J, with 3 bases in the middle. CDR3 loop: CASSQVHQETQYF. The CDR3 coding sequence is TGTGCCAGCAGCCAAGTTCACCAAGAGACCCAGTACTTC.

The chain couples TRBV28 to TRBJ1-2; tentatively, D is TRBD1 (6 bases). Per germline, CDR1 MDHEN and CDR2 SYDVKM. V shed 8 bases and J shed 7 bases, with 17 bases lying between them. This CDR3 contains 13 residues. This CDR3 is CASDLAGATGYTF. The CDR3 DNA is TGTGCCAGCGATTTGGCAGGGGCGACTGGCTACACCTTC.

This clonotype occurred many times. V gene TRBV18 combines with J gene TRBJ2-7, with 8 bases aligning to TRBD1. Germline assignment: CDR1 KGHSH and CDR2 LQKENI. The length of the CDR3 is 15 residues. After removal of 6 bases from V and 3 bases from J, the junction contained 10 bases not matched to a gene. The CDR3 loop is CASSDGQGLYYEQYF. The CDR3 region has the DNA TGTGCCAGCTCCGATGGACAGGGACTCTACTACGAGCAGTACTTC.

This clonotype was counted between two and nine times. V gene TRBV29-1 combines with J gene TRBJ1-3; D not certain. CDR1 and CDR2 from the germline V gene are SQVTM and ANQGSEA. Trimming pared 4 bases from V and 5 bases from J, leaving 6 bases between. There are 11 residues in the CDR3. CDR3 DNA: TGCAGCGTTGTTCGCCGAAACACCATATATTTT. It is translated as CSVVRRNTIYF. Using reference TRBV29-1 and TRBJ1-3 for the parts outside the CDR3, the full variable domain is SAVISQKPSRDICQRGTSLTIQCQVDSQVTMMFWYRQQPGQSLTLIATANQGSEATYESGFVIDKFPISRPNLTFSTLTVSNMSPEDSSIYLCSVVRRNTIYFGEGSWLTVV.

This clonotype was counted between two and nine times. This sequence joins TRBV6-5 and TRBJ1-2, with D possibly TRBD1 on 6 matching bases. The CDR3 contains 13 residues. The V end lost 5 bases, the J end lost 3 bases, and 10 bases lay between the germline ends. Germline V gene data show CDR1 as MNHEY and CDR2 as SVGAGI. CDR3 DNA sequence: TGTGCCAGCAGTCCCCGACAGGACTATGGCTACACCTTC. This encodes CASSPRQDYGYTF.

This clonotype has just one count. V gene TRBV6-1 combines with J gene TRBJ2-5; 7 bases align to TRBD1. The CDR3 sequence is 15 residues long. CDR1 and CDR2 (germline): MNHNS, SASEGT. V was pared by 1 base and J by 1 base, with 3 bases of the junction left unmatched. CDR3 region: CASSEEWDSQETQYF. CDR3 sequence (DNA): TGTGCCAGCAGTGAAGAATGGGACAGCCAAGAGACCCAGTACTTC.

The CDR3 sequence: CASSSGRLSGNEQFF. The CDR3 DNA reads TGTGCCAGCAGCTCGGGGCGGCTATCCGGCAATGAGCAGTTCTTC. J is TRBJ2-1 and V is TRBV7-2; D assignment may be TRBD1 or TRBD2 (5 bases each). The CDR3 runs 15 residues. Germline V CDR1 and CDR2: SGHTA, FQGNSA. Trimming left V 4 bases short and J 6 bases short, with 16 bases between.

This clonotype was observed a handful of times. The chain recombines TRBV7-9 with TRBJ1-2; the D is unclear. CDR1 is SEHNR and CDR2 is FQNEAQ in the germline V gene (reference sequence). There are 12 residues in the CDR3. Trimming stripped 1 base from V and 4 bases from J, with 4 bases between. Here the CDR3 reads CASSLDFYGYTF. The CDR3 DNA is TGTGCCAGCAGCTTAGACTTCTATGGCTACACCTTC. The full variable domain, in which reference TRBV7-9 and TRBJ1-2 provide the parts outside the CDR3, is DTGVSQNPRHKITKRGQNVTFRCDPISEHNRLYWYRQTLGQGPEFLTYFQNEAQLEKSRLLSDRFSAERPKGSFSTLEIQRTEQGDSAMYLCASSLDFYGYTFGSGTRLTVV.

This clonotype was observed a few times. The chain has TRBV30 and TRBJ2-3, with D hard to call. This CDR3 comprises 13 residues. Trimming cost V 1 base and J 6 bases, with 11 bases left between them. Germline CDR1 GTSNPN, CDR2 SVGIG (reference sequence). CDR3 sequence reads: CAWSEGSVDTQYF. CDR3 sequence (DNA): TGTGCCTGGAGTGAGGGATCAGTGGATACGCAGTATTTT.